This T cell receptor beta chain appears in the sequencing data of a study of blood T cell repertoires in COVID-19. Study context: Sites in the United States, Italy and Spain provided acute and convalescent COVID-19 samples.

Donors in Cohort 3 who had recovered were those with two negative PCRs, healthcare professional clearance, or resolution of their symptoms. Germline V gene data show CDR1 as ENHRY and CDR2 as SYGVKD. Trimming removed 8 bases from V and 3 bases from J; junction bases left unmatched: 7. This CDR3 has 14 residues. Clones were read by immunoSEQ multiplex PCR, and TCRdb kept only the in-frame ones, dropping some. The profile shows fewer than 300,000 clones, over 75% of them singletons. The source material was PBMCs or T cells enriched from blood (not recorded which). This chain joins TRBV10-3 and TRBJ2-3; 8 nucleotides agree with TRBD1. This receptor was obtained from a man younger than 35 who had recovered from COVID-19. The CDR3, as DNA: TGTGCCATCTGGACAGGGTACGGGACAGATACGCAGTATTTT. It translates to CAIWTGYGTDTQYF.